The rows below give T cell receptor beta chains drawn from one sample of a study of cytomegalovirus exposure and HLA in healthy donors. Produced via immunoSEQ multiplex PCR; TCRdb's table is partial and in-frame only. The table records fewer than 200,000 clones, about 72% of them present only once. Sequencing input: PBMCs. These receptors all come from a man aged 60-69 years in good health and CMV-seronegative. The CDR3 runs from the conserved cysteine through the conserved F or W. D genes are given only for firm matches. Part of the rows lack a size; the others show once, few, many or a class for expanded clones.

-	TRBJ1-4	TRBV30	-	CAWSKDSRLFF	TGTGCCTGGAGTAAGGACAGTAGACTGTTTTTT
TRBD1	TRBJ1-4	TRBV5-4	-	CASSLSDRGHEKLFF	TGTGCCAGCAGCTTGTCGGACAGGGGCCACGAAAAACTGTTTTTT
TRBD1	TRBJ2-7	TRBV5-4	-	CASSPRGGTGAYEQYF	TGTGCCAGCAGCCCCCGGGGCGGGACAGGGGCCTACGAGCAGTACTTC
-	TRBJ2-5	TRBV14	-	CASSQVNQGKTQYF	TGTGCCAGCAGCCAAGTGAACCAGGGCAAGACCCAGTACTTC
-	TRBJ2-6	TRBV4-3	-	CASSPSVSGANVLTF	TGCGCCAGCAGCCCTTCGGTCTCTGGGGCCAACGTCCTGACTTTC
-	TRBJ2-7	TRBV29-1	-	CSVEGPPGSLRGQYF	TGCAGCGTTGAAGGACCCCCCGGATCGCTACGAGGGCAGTACTTC
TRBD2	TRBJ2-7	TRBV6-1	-	CASSGLAGRYEQYF	TGTGCCAGCAGTGGACTAGCGGGACGATACGAGCAGTACTTC
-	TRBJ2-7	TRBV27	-	CASSLRRGSSYEQYF	TGTGCCAGCAGTTTACGACGGGGGAGCTCCTACGAGCAGTACTTC
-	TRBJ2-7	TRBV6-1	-	CASKRGLSSYEQYF	TGTGCCAGCAAACGGGGACTCAGCTCCTACGAGCAGTACTTC
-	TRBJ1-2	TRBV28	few	CASSLQQGHTF	TGTGCCAGCAGTTTACAGCAGGGTCACACCTTC
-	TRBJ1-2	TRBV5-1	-	CASSPDGQGGYTF	TGCGCCAGCAGCCCCGATGGTCAGGGGGGCTACACCTTC
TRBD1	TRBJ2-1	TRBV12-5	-	CASGLEGARRQFF	TGTGCTAGTGGTTTGGAGGGGGCTCGACGGCAGTTCTTC
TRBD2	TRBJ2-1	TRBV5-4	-	CASSSPSGSGNEQFF	TGTGCCAGCAGCTCGCCTAGCGGGAGCGGAAATGAGCAGTTCTTC
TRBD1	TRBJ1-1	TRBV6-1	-	CASSEPTGMNTEAFF	TGTGCCAGCAGTGAACCGACAGGGATGAACACTGAAGCTTTCTTT
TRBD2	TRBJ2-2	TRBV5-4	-	CASSFGGLASNTGELFF	TGTGCCAGCAGCTTCGGGGGACTAGCGTCGAACACCGGGGAGCTGTTTTTT
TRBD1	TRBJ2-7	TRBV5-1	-	CASSLGGQETYEQYF	TGCGCCAGCAGCTTGGGGGGACAGGAGACCTACGAGCAGTACTTC
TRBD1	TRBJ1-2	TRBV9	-	CASSVGGTALNYGYTF	TGTGCCAGCAGCGTAGGGGGGACAGCCCTTAACTATGGCTACACCTTC
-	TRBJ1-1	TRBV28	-	CASSPVQGVAFF	TGTGCCAGCAGTCCAGTTCAGGGTGTAGCTTTCTTT
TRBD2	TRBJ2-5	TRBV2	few	CASSEEPFASGGETQYF	TGTGCCAGCAGTGAAGAACCCTTCGCTAGCGGGGGGGAGACCCAGTACTTC